This T cell receptor (beta chain) emerged from a study of cytomegalovirus exposure and HLA in healthy donors (dated by TCRdb to the late 2010s). Background for the entire study: An earlier analysis of several hundred of the donors reported about 260 Gb of sequence data and roughly 120 million unique TCR beta sequences obtained from approximately 180 million T cells. Of the roughly 400 genotyped donors, 81% fell in the genetic ancestry cluster associated with self-reported Caucasian donors. In an earlier analysis of 550 to 700 of the donors, high-throughput TCR beta sequencing was used to judge whether each TCR beta V gene segment behaved as functional or pseudogenic. The study aimed to test whether signatures of past pathogen exposure could be identified by cataloging public T cell receptors. To predict cytomegalovirus infection status, the study brought together high-throughput TCR immunosequencing, statistical association of individual TCRs with disease status, and machine learning. Donor age, sex, ethnicity and CMV serostatus were compiled together with the repertoire data. To study patterns of TCR occurrence, a later analysis re-analyzed previously published TCR beta repertoires from 666 donors and added high-resolution HLA genotyping. All discovery cohort repertoires had been generated on a single sequencing platform. An early release that covered about 600 HLA-typed donors contained about 290 gigabases of sequencing data and tens of millions of unique TCR sequences. Typing coverage differed by locus: A, B, C, DRB1 and DQB1 were typed in roughly 620-640 donors, DQA1 in 500 to 550, DPA1 in over 600, and DPB1 in roughly 470. Roughly five DR-DQ haplotypes were handled as single units for association and clustering because linkage in the cohort was strong. Besides the first cohort of 550 to 750 subjects, a separate validation cohort made up of over a hundred different subjects was used. The study profiled the T cell repertoires of 500 to 800 subjects by immunosequencing and related them to cytomegalovirus serostatus. A later genetic analysis used genome-wide SNP genotypes for about three fifths of the 666 donors, treating that subset as a discovery cohort. Among about 360 genotyped donors of the cohort, an average of about 240,000 unique TCR beta nucleotide sequences were sequenced per donor, 15% to 20% of them non-productive. Rather than drawing on any new phenotypic data, the later analysis identified candidate immune exposures from TCR beta sequences and the way those sequences occurred across donors. HLA typing included class I and class II loci at four-digit resolution.

Libraries were built with the immunoSEQ multiplex PCR assay. For the multiplex PCR, a mixture combining 60 forward primers for TCR Vbeta segments and 13 reverse primers for TCR Jbeta segments was used. The CDR3 region of rearranged TCR beta genes was amplified from genomic DNA by a multiplex PCR assay. The amplified TCR beta libraries were sequenced on the Illumina HiSeq System as 87-base-pair reads. Regarding the original processing steps: A later analysis tallied around 87 million unique TCR beta chains across the 550 to 850 repertoires, and 10 million to 11 million of those chains were shared by two or more donors. To remove PCR and sequencing errors, raw reads were error-corrected and collapsed into unique sequences using a nearest-neighbor algorithm that merged closely related sequences. To assign V, D and J gene segments, CDR3 sequences were aligned to IMGT reference sequences. For a sequence to be retained, a match of at least six nucleotides to both a V gene segment and a J gene segment was required. Rearrangements were classified as productive when the CDR3 lacked stop codons and remained in frame with V and J, and all other rearrangements were classified as non-productive. Following IMGT convention, CDR3 was defined as the stretch from the second conserved V-encoded cysteine up to the conserved J-encoded phenylalanine. The earlier analysis of about 530 of the donors excluded any sequence lacking an unambiguous match to a single V gene segment. In an earlier analysis of approximately 500 of the donors, a V segment was called functional when productive rearrangements were above 56.7%, and segregating when the standard deviation between donors exceeded 5%. A statistical classification framework was built to diagnose cytomegalovirus status from the catalog of TCR beta chain sequences. In a later analysis, TCR nucleotide sequences were compared against IMGT/GENE-DB human TR gene sequences so that V and J genes could be assigned. The TCRdist pipeline was used in a later analysis to assign CDR3 sequences and most-parsimonious VDJ recombination scenarios. A later analysis defined each TCR beta chain by its CDR3 amino acid sequence plus V-gene family, and excluded reads lacking a unique V-gene family. In a later analysis, approximately 590 highly shared, low-generation-probability nucleotide sequences were removed to address suspected cross-contamination and a sequencing artifact. In a later analysis, a clonal expansion index for each public chain was calculated from normalized within-repertoire ranks of inferred template counts. A later analysis computed generation probabilities with a VDJ recombination model fitted to out-of-frame rearrangements, and checked the results against IGoR. In a later analysis, TCR-TCR, TCR-HLA and TCR-CMV co-occurrence was scored with hypergeometric tests, and a repertoire-size bias correction was applied to TCR pairs. In a later analysis, false discovery rates were estimated by permuting HLA or CMV assignments 20 times. A later analysis grouped co-occurring TCRs with DBSCAN, adding TCRdist sequence similarity when clustering within HLA-allele-positive subsets. Repertoires with fewer than 30,000 or more than 120,000 public chains were left out of co-occurrence clustering, as were five repertoires with anomalous nucleotide sharing. TCRdb carries this immuneACCESS record with in-frame sequences only. Its versions omit some clonotypes, under half of them owing to an unresolved V gene in the studies checked, with the rest unexplained. The DNA gave D and trimming, while V, J and clone size come from that table. The sample contains some 200,000 clones, approximately 80% of them found a single time. The top ten hold around 1.5% of the sample.

The CDR3, from cysteine to phenylalanine, totals 16 residues. The only DNA kept is the CDR3, 48 bases in frame from the first base. V sheds 1 base and J sheds 6 bases, leaving 13 bases between their ends. The germline V gene gives CDR1 as SGHTA and CDR2 as FQGNSA. This clone was counted only a few times. Which antigen it targets is not known. No quality values exist for individual bases; no much larger clone is one base distant. Study-wide findings and limitations: A later analysis found that HLA-associated TCR beta chains were more clonally expanded and had lower generation probabilities than equally common non-associated chains. The earlier analysis of approximately 560 of the donors excluded roughly 17 rarely observed V segments, including chromosome 9 orphons, because counts were too low. A further reported finding was that TCR beta sequences accurately predicted the HLA-A and HLA-B alleles for most subjects in the first cohort. HLA typing was unavailable for some donors at each locus, so association tests used only the typed subset. Linkage disequilibrium might explain the correlated functional status among segregating V segments, but an unknown experimental factor could not be excluded. Specific HLA alleles were associated with roughly 17,000 TCR beta sequences at a false discovery rate of 0.05 in a later analysis. The cohort was sequenced for TCR beta chains only, and without alpha or paired-chain data the features that could be detected were limited. A later analysis reported that several top co-occurrence clusters appeared linked to parvovirus B19, influenza, CMV and Epstein-Barr virus. Sequencing depth was assumed to be roughly uniform across donors in the presence/absence analyses, though that assumption may not hold. According to a later analysis, most CMV-associated TCR beta chains appeared to be HLA-restricted, and the HLA associations seemed to be driven largely by CMV exposure. The classifier was reported to diagnose cytomegalovirus status with high specificity and sensitivity in both the original and validation cohorts. V-gene and J-gene trimming of TCR beta chains was associated with a missense DCLRE1C variant in a later genetic analysis, and the association was replicated in an independent cohort. The 87-base-pair reads could not distinguish some IMGT-functional V segments, including TRBV6-2 and TRBV6-3, so those segments were excluded. When HLA alleles, especially DR and DQ, strongly co-occurred, attributing TCR associations to individual alleles was difficult. The sequencing pipeline was judged likely to have produced a cluster of highly shared sequence variants as a technical artifact. The authors suggested that the approach could potentially be generalized to other disease states and immunological phenotypes. The only immune exposure information available for the cohort was CMV serostatus. In vitro tests confirmed that a few of the cytomegalovirus-associated TCR beta chains recognize cytomegalovirus antigens. Broadly in line with IMGT annotations, most TCR beta V segments showed up in productive rearrangements about 87% or about 30% of the time in an earlier analysis of under 700 of the donors. The study gave a list of 150 to 200 TCR beta chains associated with cytomegalovirus. Most TCR sequences were observed very rarely across donors, whereas some public TCRs were present in many individuals. Compared with the roughly 600-donor mean, donors in an Asian-associated ancestry cluster had fewer N-insertions in productive TCRs, according to a later genetic analysis. In a later analysis, the rate of TCR association differed among HLA loci, with DRB1 alleles having the most associated TCRs and HLA-C alleles having the fewest.

The cohort consisted of 650 to 850 healthy bone marrow donors. Cohort members were all nominally healthy when sampled, although unrecorded immune exposures were likely present. The donor was CMV seronegative and was included in the group of several hundred seronegative cohort members. A peripheral blood sample was provided by each donor, and peripheral blood mononuclear cells were used for TCR beta sequencing. The Qiagen DNeasy Blood Extraction Kit was used to extract genomic DNA from the blood cell samples. The sequencing sample was made of PBMCs. The source is a girl aged 5-17 years in good health and CMV-seronegative. Recombination linked TRBV7-2 to TRBJ1-6, with the D gene not confidently named. The CDR3: CASSLGVLGVNSPLHF. In nucleotide form, the sequence is TGTGCCAGCAGCTTAGGGGTCCTGGGAGTTAATTCACCCCTCCACTTT. The CDR3, completed at both ends by the reference TRBV7-2 and TRBJ1-6 genes, gives the full variable domain GAGVSQSPSNKVTEKGKDVELRCDPISGHTALYWYRQSLGQGLEFLIYFQGNSAPDKSGLPSDRFSAERTGGSVSTLTIQRTQQEDSAVYLCASSLGVLGVNSPLHFGNGTRLTVT.